This T cell receptor beta chain was profiled in a study of blood T cell repertoires in COVID-19. In the study overall: Spain, Italy and the United States supplied samples that represented acute and convalescent COVID-19. In each case, the material was cDNA or gDNA derived from T cells, B-cell-depleted T cells, or PBMCs.

Deletions cut 2 bases from V and 6 bases from J, with 7 bases between. This CDR3 has 13 amino acids. In the source study's methods: Amplification of reference gene primers provided the estimated nucleated cell counts. The protocol was immunoSEQ multiplex PCR, while the TCRdb copy is restricted to in-frame clones and leaves out a portion. The D gene and trimming were derived from the DNA, and the V and J assignments and clone size from that table. The data contain over 70,000 clones, more than 75% of them seen just once; the ten biggest clones take up 25% to 30%. The V call is TRBV12-3 or TRBV12-4, the J call TRBJ2-2; no reliable D call. Sequenced material: peripheral blood. The source of this sequence is an elderly woman with active or convalescent COVID-19. CDR3 DNA sequence: TGTGCCAGCAGTTTATCCGGTCCCGGGGAGCTGTTTTTT. Protein: CASSLSGPGELFF.